The next 32 T cell receptor beta chains were all read from a single sample in a study of CD8+ T cells in alopecia areata. Reverse transcribed after extraction, RNA yielded cDNA as the sequencing template. The assay was immunoSEQ multiplex PCR, and TCRdb's table has in-frame clones only and misses some. Here the sample spans 95,000 to 120,000 clones, less than 70% being singletons. Treatment of the sample: oral pan-JAK inhibitor, 5-10 mg twice daily. The specimen comprised CD4+ T cells sorted from blood, sampled at week 24, from a patient treated with tofacitinib. The receptors shown here come from a human donor with alopecia areata.

The chain has TRBV23-1 and TRBJ1-1, with D tentatively TRBD1 (5 bases). TRBV23-1 is given ORF status, its function remaining uncertain. Trimming removed 10 bases at V and 8 bases at J, with 23 bases between. The CDR3 is made up of 14 amino acids. For the CDR3, the DNA is TGCGCCAACCCCCCATGCCGGCAGAGGACAGAAGCTTTCTTT. Amino acids: CANPPCRQRTEAFF.

V and J are TRBV4-2 and TRBJ2-3, with TRBD2 matching 11 bases. Losses at the gene ends were 1 base for V and 3 bases for J; bases not matched to a gene: 6. CDR1 is LGHNA and CDR2 is YNFKEQ in the germline V gene. This CDR3 is 17 amino acids long. The chain's CDR3 is CASSQGASGGITDTQYF. As DNA, the CDR3 is TGTGCCAGCAGCCAAGGTGCTAGCGGGGGGATAACAGATACGCAGTATTTT.

This clone was observed a few times. The chain is built from TRBV9 and TRBJ2-7, with D tentatively TRBD2 (5 bases). This CDR3 contains 14 residues. V gave up 0 bases and J gave up 3 bases, with 10 bases separating them. Per the germline V gene, CDR1 is SGDLS and CDR2 is YYNGEE. CDR3 in amino acids: CASSVGTFDYEQYF. CDR3 nucleotide sequence: TGTGCCAGCAGCGTAGGGACTTTTGACTACGAGCAGTACTTC.

This clone has a single count. The chain recombines TRBV7-2 with TRBJ2-5, with 8 bases that match TRBD2. Germline assignment: CDR1 SGHTA and CDR2 FQGNSA. V dropped 5 bases and J dropped 3; count of bases not matched to a gene: 5. This CDR3 has 14 residues. CDR3 protein: CASSQTSGEETQYF. CDR3 sequence (DNA): TGTGCCAGCAGCCAAACTAGCGGAGAAGAGACCCAGTACTTC.

The CDR3 region is CASTTTDMNTEAFF. The DNA for the CDR3 is TGTGCCAGCACCACGACCGACATGAACACTGAAGCTTTCTTT. V gene TRBV2 combines with J gene TRBJ1-1, with no clear D. The germline gives CDR1 SNHLY, CDR2 FYNNEI. This CDR3 is built from 14 residues. V lost 7 bases, J lost 0 bases, and 12 bases lay in between.

This chain links TRBV18 with TRBJ1-1; no reliable D call. Germline CDR1 and CDR2: KGHSH and LQKENI. Trimming shortened V by 1 base and J by 4 bases, and 10 bases separated the two germline ends. The CDR3 is made up of 14 amino acids. The CDR3 here is CASSPQGGGTEAFF. The CDR3, as DNA: TGTGCCAGCTCACCACAGGGCGGTGGCACTGAAGCTTTCTTT.

This clone has only a few counts. The chain has TRBV18 and TRBJ2-7; D ambiguous. The CDR3 runs to 13 residues. V lost 0 bases to trimming and J lost 6 bases, with 9 bases between them. Germline assignment: CDR1 KGHSH and CDR2 LQKENI. CDR3 loop: CASSPPGRLEQYF. Written as DNA, the CDR3 is TGTGCCAGCTCACCACCCGGGCGGCTCGAGCAGTACTTC.

Here the CDR3 reads CASSESGYTNYGYTF. CDR3 bases: TGTGCCAGCAGTGAATCCGGATACACTAACTATGGCTACACCTTC. The chain uses TRBV25-1 and TRBJ1-2; D ambiguous. The germline V gene has CDR1 MGHDK and CDR2 SYGVNS. V was trimmed by 1 base and J by 0 bases, leaving 9 bases between them. The CDR3 consists of 15 residues.

This sequence joins TRBV10-3 and TRBJ1-2; D gene unclear. V shed 8 bases and J shed 4 bases, with 8 bases lying between them. CDR3 length: 11 residues. Germline CDR1 is ENHRY and CDR2 is SYGVKD. This chain's CDR3 is CAIRDGYGYTF. The DNA for the CDR3 is TGTGCCATCCGAGATGGCTATGGCTACACCTTC.

This clone has just a few counts. The gene calls are TRBV18 and TRBJ2-7; D not resolved. The CDR3 contains 13 residues. Looked up from germline, CDR1 is KGHSH and CDR2 is LQKENI. V was cut by 6 bases and J by 2 bases, with 11 bases left in between. The CDR3 DNA sequence: TGTGCCAGCTCGCCCGCCGGTCCCTACGAGCAGTACTTC. It is translated as CASSPAGPYEQYF.

This clone was seen only a few times. This sequence joins TRBV29-1 and TRBJ1-1, with 12 nucleotides matching TRBD1. Trimming at V came to 7 bases and at J to 0 bases, leaving 3 bases not matched to a gene. The CDR3 loop spans 14 amino acids. Germline V gene sequence: CDR1 SQVTM, CDR2 ANQGSEA. CDR3 nucleotide sequence: TGCAGCGCTGGGACAGGGGGCTTGAACACTGAAGCTTTCTTT. The encoded protein is CSAGTGGLNTEAFF.

Only a few counts were recorded for this clone. This rearrangement joins TRBV30 to TRBJ2-5; maybe TRBD1 (5 bases). V shed 3 bases and J shed 1 base, with 15 bases lying between them. The V gene's germline CDR1 is GTSNPN and CDR2 SVGIG (reference sequence). The CDR3 loop spans 15 amino acids. The CDR3 DNA reads TGTGCCTGGAGAGGTCCAGGGTCGGGCCAAGAGACCCAGTACTTC. Protein sequence: CAWRGPGSGQETQYF.

This clone was detected a few times. The V call is TRBV25-1, the J call TRBJ2-3, with unresolved D. The CDR3 has 12 residues. V lost 2 bases to trimming and J lost 4 bases, with 4 bases between them. Germline lookup yields CDR1 MGHDK and CDR2 SYGVNS. CDR3 DNA sequence: TGTGCCAGCAGTGAAGGGTCAGATACGCAGTATTTT. It translates to CASSEGSDTQYF.

V and J are TRBV5-4 and TRBJ2-7; 7 positions agree with TRBD1. The junction had 7 bases not matched to a gene; V was cut back by 0 bases and J by 7 bases. Germline CDR1 SGHNT, CDR2 YYREEE (reference sequence). The CDR3 has 14 amino acids. The CDR3 is CASSLGQGSGEQYF. In DNA, the CDR3 is TGTGCCAGCAGCTTGGGACAGGGATCGGGTGAGCAGTACTTC.

This clone came up once. The V and J genes are TRBV19 and TRBJ1-2, with 7 bases identical to TRBD1. This CDR3 has 16 amino acids. Germline CDR1 is LNHDA and CDR2 is SQIVND (reference sequence). V lost 1 base, J lost 4 bases, and 9 bases stayed unmatched. Here the CDR3 reads CASSIAATGAGYGYTF. The CDR3 coding sequence is TGTGCCAGTAGTATAGCCGCAACAGGGGCTGGCTATGGCTACACCTTC.

This clone came up a few times. The rearrangement links TRBV27 to TRBJ2-2; D tentatively reads TRBD1 or TRBD2 (6 bases each). The CDR3 consists of 16 residues. Germline lookup yields CDR1 MNHEY and CDR2 SMNVEV (reference sequence). Between the trimmed V and J ends, which lost 6 bases and 3 bases, there was a span of 17 bases. CDR3: CASRQGGTSYTGELFF. In nucleotides, the CDR3 is TGTGCCAGCAGGCAAGGGGGGACTTCTTACACCGGGGAGCTGTTTTTT.

The V call is TRBV30, the J call TRBJ2-1; the D is unclear. Germline CDR1 GTSNPN, CDR2 SVGIG (reference sequence). V lost 4 bases and J 11 bases, leaving 12 bases between the germline ends. The CDR3 has 11 residues. The CDR3 nucleotides are TGTGCCTGGACTTTACAATTGAAGCAGTTCTTC. Translation gives CAWTLQLKQFF.

Only a few counts were recorded for this clone. The chain uses TRBV7-9 and TRBJ1-6; no clear D. The germline V gene has CDR1 SEHNR and CDR2 FQNEAQ (reference sequence). Trimming cost V 2 bases and J 8 bases, with 13 bases left between them. This CDR3 has 15 residues. CDR3 region: CASSLRAGGYSPLHF. The DNA for the CDR3 is TGTGCCAGCAGCTTAAGGGCAGGCGGATATTCACCCCTCCACTTT.

The gene calls are TRBV5-6 and TRBJ1-1, with unresolved D. Germline CDR1 SGHDT, CDR2 YYEEEE. This CDR3 has 13 amino acids. V dropped 1 base and J dropped 7 bases, with 11 bases sitting between them. The DNA of the CDR3 is TGTGCCAGCAGCTTGAAGGGTTTCGTTGAAGCTTTCTTT. It specifies CASSLKGFVEAFF.

The V call is TRBV7-9, the J call TRBJ1-6, with D perhaps matching TRBD1 (5 bases). The CDR3 has 14 residues. CDR1 and CDR2 from the germline V gene are SEHNR and FQNEAQ (reference sequence). Trimming shortened V by 4 bases and J by 7 bases, and 11 bases separated the two germline ends. CDR3 sequence: CASSSDRLNSPLHF. CDR3 coding DNA: TGTGCCAGCAGCTCCGACAGACTAAATTCACCCCTCCACTTT.

The chain carries TRBV10-3 and TRBJ2-5; D is ambiguous. Per germline, CDR1 ENHRY and CDR2 SYGVKD. Trimming left V 3 bases short and J 2 bases short, with 4 bases between. There are 12 residues in the CDR3. This CDR3 is CAISDTQETQYF. The CDR3 bases are TGTGCCATCAGTGACACTCAAGAGACCCAGTACTTC.

This clone was counted between two and nine times. The chain recombines TRBV11-2 with TRBJ2-7, with 9 bases matching TRBD2. Germline V gene lookup returns CDR1 SGHAT and CDR2 FQNNGV. J was trimmed by 4 bases and V by 4 bases; bases with no gene match: 11. This CDR3 contains 16 residues. The chain's CDR3 is CASSSSLGLAGYEQYF. The CDR3 region has the DNA TGTGCCAGCAGCTCCTCGTTAGGGCTAGCGGGATACGAGCAGTACTTC.

This chain joins TRBV10-3 and TRBJ2-1; D is tentatively TRBD1 or TRBD2 (6 bases each). The germline gives CDR1 ENHRY, CDR2 SYGVKD. This CDR3 comprises 13 residues. Trimming pared 5 bases from V and 4 bases from J, leaving 9 bases between. Written as DNA, the CDR3 is TGTGCCATCAGTCCGGGGGCTTACAATGAGCAGTTCTTC. Amino acid sequence: CAISPGAYNEQFF.

Only one count was recorded for this clone. The rearrangement links TRBV27 to TRBJ2-7; 7 bases are a match to TRBD1. This CDR3 comprises 13 residues. J lost 3 bases, V lost 5 bases, and 4 bases had no gene match. Germline CDR1 is MNHEY and CDR2 is SMNVEV (reference sequence). The CDR3 sequence: CASSPRTGYEQYF. The DNA for the CDR3 is TGTGCCAGCAGTCCACGGACAGGCTACGAGCAGTACTTC.

The rearrangement uses TRBV5-1 and TRBJ2-5; 7 bases match TRBD1. Germline trimming cut 4 bases from V and 1 base from J; bases unmatched to any gene: 4. CDR1 SGHRS and CDR2 YFSETQ come from the germline V gene. CDR3 length: 14 amino acids. The chain's CDR3 is CASSHGTAQETQYF. The CDR3 coding sequence is TGCGCCAGCAGCCACGGGACAGCCCAAGAGACCCAGTACTTC.

This clone showed up just a few times. The chain combines TRBV4-1 with TRBJ2-5; 10 bases fit TRBD2. The length of the CDR3 is 17 residues. Looked up from germline, CDR1 is MGHRA and CDR2 is YSYEKL. Trimming at V came to 0 bases and at J to 1 base, leaving 5 bases not matched to a gene. The CDR3 protein is CASSQDIAGGFQETQYF. As DNA, the CDR3 is TGCGCCAGCAGCCAAGATATAGCGGGGGGCTTCCAAGAGACCCAGTACTTC.

This clone was picked up a small number of times. This CDR3 reads CASSPQGLEQFF. The CDR3 DNA is TGTGCCAGCTCACCCCAGGGGCTTGAGCAGTTCTTC. The chain couples TRBV18 to TRBJ2-1, with a tentative D call TRBD1 (6 bases). The germline CDR1 and CDR2 sequences are KGHSH and LQKENI. The CDR3 is made up of 12 amino acids. Trimming pared 3 bases from V and 9 bases from J, leaving 9 bases between. Variable domain in full (rest from reference TRBV18 and TRBJ2-1): NAGVMQNPRHLVRRRGQEARLRCSPMKGHSHVYWYRQLPEEGLKFMVYLQKENIIDESGMPKERFSAEFPKEGPSILRIQQVVRGDSAAYFCASSPQGLEQFFGPGTRLTVL.

V usage is TRBV14 and J usage is TRBJ2-7; tentative D call: TRBD2 (6 bases). Germline CDR1 reads SGHDN; CDR2 reads FVKESK. This CDR3 has 14 residues. V was pared by 3 bases and J by 2 bases, with 11 bases between. The CDR3 protein is CASSQFGGTYEQYF. The CDR3 coding sequence is TGTGCCAGCAGCCAGTTCGGGGGAACCTACGAGCAGTACTTC.

In this sample, this clone turned up a few times. This rearrangement joins TRBV11-2 to TRBJ2-6; perhaps TRBD2 as D (6 bases). V lost 3 bases to trimming and J lost 0 bases, with 6 bases between them. CDR1 is SGHAT, CDR2 FQNNGV, per germline. The CDR3 contains 15 residues. The CDR3 bases are TGTGCCAGCAGCTTGGGGGGCTCTGGGGCCAACGTCCTGACTTTC. Translating gives CASSLGGSGANVLTF.

This clone occurred a few times. The chain joins TRBV5-4 to TRBJ2-3; D possibly corresponds to TRBD2 (5 bases). The CDR3 contains 15 residues. The V gene lost 3 bases and the J gene lost 5 bases, with 16 bases spanning the gap. Per germline, CDR1 SGHNT and CDR2 YYREEE (reference sequence). The CDR3 bases are TGTGCCAGCAGCTCGTCGGGATCCCCGAGAGATACGCAGTATTTT. Translated, it gives CASSSSGSPRDTQYF.

The rearrangement uses TRBV7-9 and TRBJ1-2; TRBD1 might be the D (5 bases). In germline, CDR1 is SEHNR, CDR2 FQNEAQ (reference sequence). Trimming removed 0 bases at V and 8 bases at J, with 10 bases between. The CDR3 is 13 amino acids. The CDR3: CASSLAGARGYTF. The DNA for the CDR3 is TGTGCCAGCAGCTTAGCAGGGGCGCGGGGCTACACCTTC.

V is TRBV15 and J is TRBJ2-5; no firm D call. V was clipped by 2 bases and J by 5 bases, with 9 bases between them. Per germline, CDR1 LNHNV and CDR2 YYDKDF (reference sequence). The CDR3 has 13 residues. CDR3 nucleotides: TGTGCCACCAGCAGATCGCCCATTGAGACCCAGTACTTC. Its translation: CATSRSPIETQYF. Together with reference TRBV15 and TRBJ2-5, the CDR3 gives the full variable domain: DAMVIQNPRYQVTQFGKPVTLSCSQTLNHNVMYWYQQKSSQAPKLLFHYYDKDFNNEADTPDNFQSRRPNTSFCFLDIRSPGLGDTAMYLCATSRSPIETQYFGPGTRLLVL.